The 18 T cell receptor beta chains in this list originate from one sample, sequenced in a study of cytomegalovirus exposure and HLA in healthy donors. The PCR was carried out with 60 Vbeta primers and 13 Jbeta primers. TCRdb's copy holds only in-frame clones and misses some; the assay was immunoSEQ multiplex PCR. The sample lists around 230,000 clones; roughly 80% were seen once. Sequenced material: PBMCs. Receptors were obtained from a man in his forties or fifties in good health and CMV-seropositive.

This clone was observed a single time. The CDR3 DNA sequence: TGTGCCAGCAGCTACGAAGGGGTCAGAGGCTACACCTTC. It translates to CASSYEGVRGYTF. This chain joins TRBV9 and TRBJ1-2; possible D gene TRBD1, 5 bases. V dropped 4 bases and J dropped 8 bases, with 15 bases sitting between them. The CDR3 has 13 residues. Germline CDR1 SGDLS, CDR2 YYNGEE.

This CDR3 reads CASSIGQLYNEQFF. DNA for the CDR3: TGCGCCAGCAGCATTGGACAGTTATACAATGAGCAGTTCTTC. The chain is built from TRBV5-1 and TRBJ2-1; possible D gene TRBD1, 6 bases. This CDR3 region has 14 residues. The germline CDR1 and CDR2 sequences are SGHRS and YFSETQ. Between the trimmed V and J ends, which lost 4 bases and 4 bases, there was a span of 12 bases.

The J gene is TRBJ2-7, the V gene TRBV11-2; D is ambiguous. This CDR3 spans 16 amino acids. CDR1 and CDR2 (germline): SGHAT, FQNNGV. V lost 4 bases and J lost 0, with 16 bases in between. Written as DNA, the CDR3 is TGTGCCAGCAGCTCGGCGGTCCTTATTAGCTCCTACGAGCAGTACTTC. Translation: CASSSAVLISSYEQYF. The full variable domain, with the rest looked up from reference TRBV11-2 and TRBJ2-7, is EAGVAQSPRYKIIEKRQSVAFWCNPISGHATLYWYQQILGQGPKLLIQFQNNGVVDDSQLPKDRFSAERLKGVDSTLKIQPAKLEDSAVYLCASSSAVLISSYEQYFGPGTRLTVT.

This CDR3 reads CASYSGGGGNYGYTF. In nucleotides, the CDR3 is TGCGCCAGCTATTCCGGGGGAGGCGGTAACTATGGCTACACCTTC. The chain uses TRBV5-1 and TRBJ1-2; tentative D call: TRBD1 (5 bases). There are 15 residues in the CDR3. The V gene's germline CDR1 is SGHRS and CDR2 YFSETQ. The ends were cut back, 7 bases at V and 1 base at J, with 17 bases in the middle.

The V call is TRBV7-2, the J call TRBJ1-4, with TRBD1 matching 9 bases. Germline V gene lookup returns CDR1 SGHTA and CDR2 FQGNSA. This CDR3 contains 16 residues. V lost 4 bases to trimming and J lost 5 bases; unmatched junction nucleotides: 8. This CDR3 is CASSYSTGTGNEKLFF. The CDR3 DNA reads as TGTGCCAGCAGCTATTCTACCGGGACAGGGAATGAAAAACTGTTTTTT.

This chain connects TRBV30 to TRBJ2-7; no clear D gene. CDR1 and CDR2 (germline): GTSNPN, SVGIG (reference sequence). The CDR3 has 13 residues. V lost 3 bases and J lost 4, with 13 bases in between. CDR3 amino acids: CAWSDEWSYEQYV. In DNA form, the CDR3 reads TGTGCCTGGAGCGACGAGTGGAGTTACGAGCAGTACGTC.

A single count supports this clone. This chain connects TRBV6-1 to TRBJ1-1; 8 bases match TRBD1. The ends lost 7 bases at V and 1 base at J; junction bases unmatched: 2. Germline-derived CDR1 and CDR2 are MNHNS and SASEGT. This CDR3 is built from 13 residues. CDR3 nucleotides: TGTGCCAGCACAGACAGGGGGAACACTGAAGCTTTCTTT. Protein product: CASTDRGNTEAFF.

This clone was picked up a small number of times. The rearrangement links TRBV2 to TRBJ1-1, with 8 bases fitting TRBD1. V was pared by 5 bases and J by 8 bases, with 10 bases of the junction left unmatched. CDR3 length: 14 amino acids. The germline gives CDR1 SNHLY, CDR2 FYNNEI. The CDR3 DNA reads TGTGCCAGCAGTCATCCGGACAGGGTAAGAGAAGCTTTCTTT. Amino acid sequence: CASSHPDRVREAFF.

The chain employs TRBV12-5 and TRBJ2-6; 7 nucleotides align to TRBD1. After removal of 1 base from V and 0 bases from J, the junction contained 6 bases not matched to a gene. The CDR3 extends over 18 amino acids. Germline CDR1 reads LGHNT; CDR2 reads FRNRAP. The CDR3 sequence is CASGLGGQSPSGANVLTF. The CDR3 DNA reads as TGTGCTAGTGGTTTGGGGGGACAGTCCCCCTCTGGGGCCAACGTCCTGACTTTC.

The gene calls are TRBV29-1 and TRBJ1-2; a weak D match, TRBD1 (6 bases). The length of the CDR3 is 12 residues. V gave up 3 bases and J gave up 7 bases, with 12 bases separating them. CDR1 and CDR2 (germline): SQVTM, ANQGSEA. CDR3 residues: CSVEEQGSGYTF. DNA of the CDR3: TGCAGCGTTGAGGAACAGGGCTCTGGCTACACCTTC.

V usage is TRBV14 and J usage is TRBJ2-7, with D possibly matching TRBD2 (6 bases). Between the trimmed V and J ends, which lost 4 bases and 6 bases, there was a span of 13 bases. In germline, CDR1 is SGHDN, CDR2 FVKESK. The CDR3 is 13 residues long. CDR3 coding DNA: TGTGCCAGCAGCCCGGAGGGCCTATCCGAGCAGTACGTC. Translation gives CASSPEGLSEQYV.

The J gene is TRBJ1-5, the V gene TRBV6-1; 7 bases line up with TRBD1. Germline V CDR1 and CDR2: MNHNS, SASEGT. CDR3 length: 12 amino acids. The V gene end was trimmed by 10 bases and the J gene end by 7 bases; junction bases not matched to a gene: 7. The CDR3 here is CATDRVGQPQHF. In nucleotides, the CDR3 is TGTGCCACCGACAGGGTAGGGCAGCCCCAGCATTTT.

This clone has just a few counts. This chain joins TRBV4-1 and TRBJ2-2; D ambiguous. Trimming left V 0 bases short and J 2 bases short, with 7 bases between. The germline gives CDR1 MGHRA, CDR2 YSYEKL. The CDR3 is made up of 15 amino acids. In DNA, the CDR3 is TGCGCCAGCAGCCAAGAGTGGGCTAACACCGGGGAGCTGTTTTTT. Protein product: CASSQEWANTGELFF.

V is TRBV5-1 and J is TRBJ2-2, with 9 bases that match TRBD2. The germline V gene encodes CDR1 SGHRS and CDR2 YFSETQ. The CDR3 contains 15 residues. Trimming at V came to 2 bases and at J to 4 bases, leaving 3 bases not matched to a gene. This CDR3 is CASSLAGGGTGELFF. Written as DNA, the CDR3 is TGCGCCAGCAGCTTAGCGGGAGGAGGCACCGGGGAGCTGTTTTTT. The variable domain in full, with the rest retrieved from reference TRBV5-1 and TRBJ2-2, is KAGVTQTPRYLIKTRGQQVTLSCSPISGHRSVSWYQQTPGQGLQFLFEYFSETQRNKGNFPGRFSGRQFSNSRSEMNVSTLELGDSALYLCASSLAGGGTGELFFGEGSRLTVL.

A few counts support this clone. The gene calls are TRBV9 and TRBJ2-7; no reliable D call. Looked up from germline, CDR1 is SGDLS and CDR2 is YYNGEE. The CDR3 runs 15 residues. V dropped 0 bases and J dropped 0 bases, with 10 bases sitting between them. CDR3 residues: CASSVGPYLSYEQYF. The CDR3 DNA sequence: TGTGCCAGCAGCGTAGGCCCCTATCTCTCCTACGAGCAGTACTTC.

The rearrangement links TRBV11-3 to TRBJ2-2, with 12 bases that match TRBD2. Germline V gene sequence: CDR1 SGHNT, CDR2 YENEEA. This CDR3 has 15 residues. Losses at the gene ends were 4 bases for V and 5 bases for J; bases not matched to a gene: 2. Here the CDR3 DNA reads TGTGCCAGCAGCTCTCTAGCGGGAGGGACCGGGGAGCTGTTTTTT. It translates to CASSSLAGGTGELFF.

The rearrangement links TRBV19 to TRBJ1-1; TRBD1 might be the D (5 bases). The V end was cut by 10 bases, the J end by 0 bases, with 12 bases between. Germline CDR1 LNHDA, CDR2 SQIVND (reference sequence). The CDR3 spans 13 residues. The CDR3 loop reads CATLDTLNTEAFF. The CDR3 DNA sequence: TGTGCCACCTTGGACACTTTGAACACTGAAGCTTTCTTT.

In nucleotides, the CDR3 is TGTGCCATCACCAAAGGCTTACTAGCGGGAGGTGGGTACAATGAGCAGTTCTTC. As protein: CAITKGLLAGGGYNEQFF. This chain joins TRBV10-3 and TRBJ2-1; 12 bases are shared with TRBD2. J gave up 4 bases and V 7 bases, and 14 bases lay outside the gene matches. Germline V gene lookup returns CDR1 ENHRY and CDR2 SYGVKD. There are 18 residues in the CDR3.